Reported below is one T cell receptor beta chain. CDR1 is SEHNR and CDR2 is FQNEAQ in the germline V gene (reference sequence). The CDR3 sequence is 12 residues long. V shed 4 bases and J shed 8 bases, with 12 bases lying between them. The data stem from a study of blood T cell repertoires in COVID-19. Study information: Sources were T cells, B-cell-depleted T cells, or PBMCs; the material itself was cDNA or gDNA.

Clones were read by immunoSEQ multiplex PCR, and TCRdb kept only the in-frame ones, dropping some. The sample has 150,000 or so clones; roughly 77% are singletons. Sequenced sample: peripheral blood. The chain is built from TRBV7-9 and TRBJ2-7; D gene uncertain. The sequence derives from a human donor in a cohort sampled during active COVID-19. In nucleotides, the CDR3 is TGTGCCAGCAGCTCCGACTTTAGTAAGCAGTACTTC. This encodes CASSSDFSKQYF.